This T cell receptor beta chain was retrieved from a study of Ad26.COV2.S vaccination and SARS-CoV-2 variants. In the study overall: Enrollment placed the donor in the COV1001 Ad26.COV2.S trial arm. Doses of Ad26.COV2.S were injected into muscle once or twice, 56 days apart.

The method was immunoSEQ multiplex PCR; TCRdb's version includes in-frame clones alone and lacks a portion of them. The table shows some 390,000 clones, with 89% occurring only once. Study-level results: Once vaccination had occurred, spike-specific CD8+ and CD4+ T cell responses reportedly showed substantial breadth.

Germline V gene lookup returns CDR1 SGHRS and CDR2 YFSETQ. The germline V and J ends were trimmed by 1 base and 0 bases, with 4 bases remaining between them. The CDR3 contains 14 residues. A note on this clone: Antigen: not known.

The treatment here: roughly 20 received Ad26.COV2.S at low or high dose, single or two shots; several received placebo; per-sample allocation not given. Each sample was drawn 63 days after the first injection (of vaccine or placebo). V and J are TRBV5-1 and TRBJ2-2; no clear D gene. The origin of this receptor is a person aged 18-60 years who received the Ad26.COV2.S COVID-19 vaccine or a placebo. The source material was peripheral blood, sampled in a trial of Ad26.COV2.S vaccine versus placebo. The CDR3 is CASSLKANTGELFF. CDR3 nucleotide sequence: TGCGCCAGCAGCTTGAAAGCGAACACCGGGGAGCTGTTTTTT.